This is a list of T cell receptor beta chains from one sample in a study of cytomegalovirus exposure and HLA in healthy donors. Generated by immunoSEQ multiplex PCR, the TCRdb table keeps only in-frame clones and is missing some. The repertoire includes some 180,000 clones, about 81% of them detected once, and about 1.5% sits in the top ten. What was sequenced was PBMCs. The receptors were sampled from a man aged 35-49 years in good health and CMV-seronegative. CDR3s include the opening cysteine and the closing phenylalanine or tryptophan. Fields, in order: V gene, clone size, J gene, D gene, CDR3 DNA, CDR3 protein. A D gene is named only where the DNA matches it firmly. Only part of the rows carry a size: once, few, many, or a class if the clone is expanded.

v_gene: TRBV4-1; abundance: .; j_gene: TRBJ1-3; d_gene: TRBD1; CDR3nt: TGCGCCAGCAGCCATGCGGGACAGGGTTATTCGACCCCCTCTGGAAACACCATATATTTT; CDR3aa: CASSHAGQGYSTPSGNTIYF
v_gene: TRBV25-1; abundance: .; j_gene: TRBJ2-1; d_gene: TRBD1; CDR3nt: TGTGCCAGCAGTGATAAGACAGGGGCAGCCTACAATGAGCAGTTCTTC; CDR3aa: CASSDKTGAAYNEQFF
v_gene: TRBV28; abundance: .; j_gene: TRBJ2-2; d_gene: .; CDR3nt: TGTGCCAGCAGTTTACGGGGATCGGGCACCGGGGAGCTGTTTTTT; CDR3aa: CASSLRGSGTGELFF
v_gene: TRBV15; abundance: .; j_gene: TRBJ2-3; d_gene: TRBD2; CDR3nt: TGTGCCACCAGCCCCCAGAGGGACTACCGTCCGGGCACAGATACGCAGTATTTT; CDR3aa: CATSPQRDYRPGTDTQYF
v_gene: TRBV27; abundance: .; j_gene: TRBJ2-6; d_gene: TRBD2; CDR3nt: TGTGCCAGCAGCCTCGGACTAGCGGGAACTGGGGCCAACGTCCTGACTTTC; CDR3aa: CASSLGLAGTGANVLTF
v_gene: TRBV20-1; abundance: few; j_gene: TRBJ1-2; d_gene: .; CDR3nt: TGCAGTGCTGGGGGCCCTGGCTACACCTTC; CDR3aa: CSAGGPGYTF
v_gene: TRBV28; abundance: .; j_gene: TRBJ1-2; d_gene: TRBD1; CDR3nt: TGTGCCACTGGACAGGCCCTTAACTATGGCTACACCTTC; CDR3aa: CATGQALNYGYTF
v_gene: TRBV5-4; abundance: .; j_gene: TRBJ2-3; d_gene: TRBD2; CDR3nt: TGTGCCACCCGCCGGGGGGGTGGGACAGATACGCAGTATTTT; CDR3aa: CATRRGGGTDTQYF
v_gene: TRBV25-1; abundance: .; j_gene: TRBJ2-2; d_gene: TRBD2; CDR3nt: TGTGCCAGCAGTGAATGGGGGGGGTCCACCGGGGAGCTGTTTTTT; CDR3aa: CASSEWGGSTGELFF
v_gene: TRBV19; abundance: .; j_gene: TRBJ2-3; d_gene: TRBD2; CDR3nt: TGTGCCAGTAGTATCACTAGCGGACGCACAGATACGCAGTATTTT; CDR3aa: CASSITSGRTDTQYF
v_gene: TRBV2; abundance: few; j_gene: TRBJ2-1; d_gene: TRBD2; CDR3nt: TGTGCCAGCAGTCAATCTACACCGGGACTAGCGTTAGGTGAGCAGTTCTTC; CDR3aa: CASSQSTPGLALGEQFF
v_gene: TRBV27; abundance: .; j_gene: TRBJ1-4; d_gene: TRBD1; CDR3nt: TGTGCCAGCAGAAGGTCCGCGGCAGGGGGGTTAGGCAATGAAAAACTGTTTTTT; CDR3aa: CASRRSAAGGLGNEKLFF
v_gene: TRBV30; abundance: .; j_gene: TRBJ1-2; d_gene: .; CDR3nt: TGTGCCTGGAACCCCCGGGACTCAATAGGATATGGCTACACCTTC; CDR3aa: CAWNPRDSIGYGYTF
v_gene: TRBV5-6; abundance: .; j_gene: TRBJ2-3; d_gene: TRBD1; CDR3nt: TGTGCCAGCAGCGAAGGAAGGAGAGGGGGCTTGACAGATACGCAGTATTTT; CDR3aa: CASSEGRRGGLTDTQYF
v_gene: TRBV7-3; abundance: few; j_gene: TRBJ2-1; d_gene: TRBD1; CDR3nt: TGTGCCAGCAGCCCCACGGGACAGATAAACAATGAGCAGTTCTTC; CDR3aa: CASSPTGQINNEQFF
v_gene: TRBV6-6; abundance: .; j_gene: TRBJ2-7; d_gene: .; CDR3nt: TGTGCCAGCAACCCCGGGGACACCACCTACGAGCAGTACTTC; CDR3aa: CASNPGDTTYEQYF
v_gene: TRBV5-1; abundance: .; j_gene: TRBJ1-2; d_gene: .; CDR3nt: TGCGCCAGCAGCTCCTGGACAGATAACTATGGCTACACCTTC; CDR3aa: CASSSWTDNYGYTF
v_gene: TRBV21-1; abundance: once; j_gene: TRBJ2-7; d_gene: .; CDR3nt: TGTGCCAGCAGCCCTCCAGGACAGGTGAGCTCCTACGAGCAGTACTTC; CDR3aa: CASSPPGQVSSYEQYF
v_gene: TRBV10-3; abundance: .; j_gene: TRBJ2-7; d_gene: TRBD1; CDR3nt: TGTGCCATCAGCAGTCGACAGGGAGAGGCCGAGCAGTACTTC; CDR3aa: CAISSRQGEAEQYF
v_gene: TRBV30; abundance: .; j_gene: TRBJ2-1; d_gene: TRBD2; CDR3nt: TGTGCCTGGAGTCGTAGCGGGGGTAATGAGCAGTTCTTC; CDR3aa: CAWSRSGGNEQFF
v_gene: TRBV2; abundance: .; j_gene: TRBJ2-7; d_gene: TRBD1; CDR3nt: TGTGCCAGCAGTGACTCTCGGACAGGGGACCTTTTGTCGCTCCACTACGAGCAGTACTTC; CDR3aa: CASSDSRTGDLLSLHYEQYF
v_gene: TRBV28; abundance: .; j_gene: TRBJ1-5; d_gene: TRBD1; CDR3nt: TGTGCCAGCAGTTTATGGTCAGGGGGCAGCCAGCCCCAGCATTTT; CDR3aa: CASSLWSGGSQPQHF
v_gene: TRBV28; abundance: .; j_gene: TRBJ1-1; d_gene: TRBD1; CDR3nt: TGTGCTAGCAGGTGGACAGGGACGAACACTGAAGCTTTCTTT; CDR3aa: CASRWTGTNTEAFF
v_gene: TRBV4-2; abundance: once; j_gene: TRBJ2-7; d_gene: TRBD1; CDR3nt: TGTGCCAGCAGCCAAGATCTAGGGGGCCCCTACGAGCAGTACTTC; CDR3aa: CASSQDLGGPYEQYF
v_gene: TRBV7-6; abundance: .; j_gene: TRBJ2-5; d_gene: .; CDR3nt: TGTGCCAGCAGCTATGCAGAAGAGACCCAGTACTTC; CDR3aa: CASSYAEETQYF
v_gene: TRBV29-1; abundance: .; j_gene: TRBJ1-2; d_gene: TRBD1; CDR3nt: TGCAGCGTTCTCGGGACAGGGATTAACTATGGCTACACCTTC; CDR3aa: CSVLGTGINYGYTF
v_gene: TRBV5-4; abundance: .; j_gene: TRBJ2-7; d_gene: TRBD2; CDR3nt: TGTGCCAGCAGCAAGGCCGTGAGCGGGGGGGCCTACGAGCAGTACTTC; CDR3aa: CASSKAVSGGAYEQYF
v_gene: TRBV30; abundance: .; j_gene: TRBJ1-3; d_gene: .; CDR3nt: TGTGCCTGGAGTGCCCGATTTAGGGGCGGAGGAAACACCATATATTTT; CDR3aa: CAWSARFRGGGNTIYF
v_gene: TRBV6-5; abundance: .; j_gene: TRBJ2-7; d_gene: .; CDR3nt: TGTGCCCTCCGAGGCCATAGCTCCTACGAGCAGTACTTC; CDR3aa: CALRGHSSYEQYF
v_gene: TRBV28; abundance: .; j_gene: TRBJ1-5; d_gene: TRBD1; CDR3nt: TGTGCCAGCAGTTTCGTGGACAGGGTTAGCAATCAGCCCCAGCATTTT; CDR3aa: CASSFVDRVSNQPQHF
v_gene: TRBV5-4; abundance: .; j_gene: TRBJ2-3; d_gene: TRBD1; CDR3nt: TGTGCCAGCACCCAGACAGGGAGCGCAGATACGCAGTATTTT; CDR3aa: CASTQTGSADTQYF
v_gene: TRBV5-1; abundance: .; j_gene: TRBJ2-3; d_gene: .; CDR3nt: TGCGCCAGCAGCTTGGTGGTAGGCACAGATACGCAGTATTTT; CDR3aa: CASSLVVGTDTQYF
v_gene: TRBV28; abundance: .; j_gene: TRBJ2-4; d_gene: TRBD1; CDR3nt: TGTGCCAGCAGTTTACTAGGGGGCGCGAACATTCAGTACTTC; CDR3aa: CASSLLGGANIQYF
v_gene: TRBV2; abundance: .; j_gene: TRBJ1-1; d_gene: .; CDR3nt: TGTGCCAGCAGTGCAGTAACTGAAGCTTTCTTT; CDR3aa: CASSAVTEAFF
v_gene: TRBV9; abundance: once; j_gene: TRBJ2-2; d_gene: TRBD1; CDR3nt: TGTGCCAGCAGCGACAGGGGGGAAAACACCGGGGAGCTGTTTTTT; CDR3aa: CASSDRGENTGELFF
v_gene: TRBV5-5; abundance: few; j_gene: TRBJ2-5; d_gene: TRBD1; CDR3nt: TGTGCCAGCAGCGAGACAGGGCGAGAGACCCAGTACTTC; CDR3aa: CASSETGRETQYF
v_gene: TRBV27; abundance: .; j_gene: TRBJ1-5; d_gene: .; CDR3nt: TGTGCCAGCATCTTACAGAATCAGCCCCAGCATTTT; CDR3aa: CASILQNQPQHF
v_gene: TRBV28; abundance: .; j_gene: TRBJ2-3; d_gene: .; CDR3nt: TGTGCCAGCAGTTTAGCGTTCTTGTGGGGCGCTAATACGCAGTATTTT; CDR3aa: CASSLAFLWGANTQYF
v_gene: TRBV4-3; abundance: .; j_gene: TRBJ1-2; d_gene: TRBD1; CDR3nt: TGCGCCAGCAGCCAAGCCGGGACAGGGAACTATGGCTACACCTTC; CDR3aa: CASSQAGTGNYGYTF
v_gene: TRBV27; abundance: .; j_gene: TRBJ1-1; d_gene: .; CDR3nt: TGTGCCAGCAGTTTAGATCGCGTGAACACTGAAGCTTTCTTT; CDR3aa: CASSLDRVNTEAFF
v_gene: TRBV2; abundance: .; j_gene: TRBJ2-2; d_gene: TRBD2; CDR3nt: TGTGCCAGCAGTTCCCGGGGTGCGGGGGGCTCCGGGGAGCTGTTTTTT; CDR3aa: CASSSRGAGGSGELFF
v_gene: TRBV29-1; abundance: .; j_gene: TRBJ1-3; d_gene: .; CDR3nt: TGCAGCGTTGAACGGACAACTGGAAACACCATATATTTT; CDR3aa: CSVERTTGNTIYF
v_gene: TRBV30; abundance: .; j_gene: TRBJ2-7; d_gene: .; CDR3nt: TGTGCCTGGAGTAGGGCGGGGACCGGGGCGCACGAGCAGTACTTC; CDR3aa: CAWSRAGTGAHEQYF
v_gene: TRBV7-2; abundance: .; j_gene: TRBJ2-3; d_gene: .; CDR3nt: TGTGCCAGCAGCTTAGGGGGGGGGCTGACAGATACGCAGTATTTT; CDR3aa: CASSLGGGLTDTQYF
v_gene: TRBV7-9; abundance: .; j_gene: TRBJ2-7; d_gene: .; CDR3nt: TGTTCCAGCAGCTCAGGGGGGGAGCAGTACTTC; CDR3aa: CSSSSGGEQYF
v_gene: TRBV7-2; abundance: once; j_gene: TRBJ1-2; d_gene: .; CDR3nt: TGTGCCAGCAGCTTAGTCTCAGACACCGGGAGTGGCTACACCTTC; CDR3aa: CASSLVSDTGSGYTF
v_gene: TRBV6-5; abundance: .; j_gene: TRBJ1-2; d_gene: .; CDR3nt: TGTGCCAGCAGAGGCCCACAGGGTAACTATGGCTACACCTTC; CDR3aa: CASRGPQGNYGYTF
v_gene: TRBV19; abundance: .; j_gene: TRBJ2-3; d_gene: TRBD2; CDR3nt: TGTGCCAGTAGCATCGAACTAGCGGGAGGGCGGTCTGCAGATACGCAGTATTTT; CDR3aa: CASSIELAGGRSADTQYF
v_gene: TRBV10-1; abundance: .; j_gene: TRBJ2-1; d_gene: TRBD2; CDR3nt: TGCGCCAGCAGTGAATTGGGGAAAACAACTAGCGGGATAGAGGATGAGCAGTTCTTC; CDR3aa: CASSELGKTTSGIEDEQFF
v_gene: TRBV7-6; abundance: .; j_gene: TRBJ1-2; d_gene: .; CDR3nt: TGTGCCAGCAGCTTCCAGGGTGAGGCTAACTATGGCTACACCTTC; CDR3aa: CASSFQGEANYGYTF
v_gene: TRBV4-2; abundance: .; j_gene: TRBJ1-2; d_gene: .; CDR3nt: TGTGCCAGCAGCCAAGATCGCAGGTCGTATGGCTACACCTTC; CDR3aa: CASSQDRRSYGYTF
v_gene: TRBV7-9; abundance: .; j_gene: TRBJ2-7; d_gene: TRBD2; CDR3nt: TGTGCCAGCAGCCCCGGGACTAGCGGCACCTACGAGCAGTACTTC; CDR3aa: CASSPGTSGTYEQYF
v_gene: TRBV7-6; abundance: .; j_gene: TRBJ2-4; d_gene: TRBD2; CDR3nt: TGTGCCAGCAGCTTGAACAGGGGTAGGGGACTAGCGGACACTTCAGCCAAAAACATTCAGTACTTC; CDR3aa: CASSLNRGRGLADTSAKNIQYF
v_gene: TRBV15; abundance: .; j_gene: TRBJ2-1; d_gene: TRBD2; CDR3nt: TGTGCCACCAGCAGAGAGGTTAGCGGGAGGGCCGGGGAGCAGTTCTTC; CDR3aa: CATSREVSGRAGEQFF